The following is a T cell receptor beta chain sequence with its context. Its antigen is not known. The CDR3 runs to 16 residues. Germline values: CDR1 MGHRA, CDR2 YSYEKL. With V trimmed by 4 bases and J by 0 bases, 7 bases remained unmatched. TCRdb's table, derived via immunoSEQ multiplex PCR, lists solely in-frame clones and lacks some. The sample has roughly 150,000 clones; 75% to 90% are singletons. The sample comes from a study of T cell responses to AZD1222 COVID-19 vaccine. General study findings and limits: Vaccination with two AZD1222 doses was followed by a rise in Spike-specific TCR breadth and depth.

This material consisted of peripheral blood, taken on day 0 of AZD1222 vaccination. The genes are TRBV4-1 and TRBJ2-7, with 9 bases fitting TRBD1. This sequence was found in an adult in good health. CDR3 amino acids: CASSLWTGASSYEQYF. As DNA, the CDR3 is TGCGCCAGCAGCCTTTGGACAGGGGCGAGCTCCTACGAGCAGTACTTC.